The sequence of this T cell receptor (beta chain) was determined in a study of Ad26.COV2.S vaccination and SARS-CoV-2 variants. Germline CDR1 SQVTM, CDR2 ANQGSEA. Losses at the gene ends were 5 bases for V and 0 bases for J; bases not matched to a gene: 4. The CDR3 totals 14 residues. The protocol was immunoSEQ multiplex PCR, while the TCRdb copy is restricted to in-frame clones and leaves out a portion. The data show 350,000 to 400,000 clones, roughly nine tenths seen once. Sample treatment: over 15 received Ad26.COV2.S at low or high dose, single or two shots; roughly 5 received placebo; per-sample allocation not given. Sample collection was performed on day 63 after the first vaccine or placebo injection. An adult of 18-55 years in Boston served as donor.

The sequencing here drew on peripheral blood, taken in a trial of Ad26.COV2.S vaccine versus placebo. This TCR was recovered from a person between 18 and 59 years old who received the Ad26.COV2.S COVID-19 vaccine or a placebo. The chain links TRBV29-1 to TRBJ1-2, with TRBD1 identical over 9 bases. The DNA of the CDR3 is TGCAGCGTTTGGACAGGGGACCCTAACTATGGCTACACCTTC. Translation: CSVWTGDPNYGYTF.